In its sample, the clone carrying this TCR beta chain was seen a few times. Germline V gives CDR1 SGDLS, CDR2 YYNGEE. This CDR3 contains 17 residues. The J segment lost 0 bases and the V segment lost 0 bases, leaving 4 bases of the junction unmatched. These data come from a study of blood T cell repertoires in COVID-19. Here immunoSEQ multiplex PCR was the method, and the copy in TCRdb shows in-frame clones only, minus some. The table includes 200,000 to 250,000 clones, almost 90% detected once. The genes are TRBV9 and TRBJ2-1; 9 bases are shared with TRBD2. The sample taken for sequencing was peripheral blood. The clonotype comes from a man aged 18 to 30 with active or convalescent COVID-19. CDR3 amino acids: CASSVGGSGSSYNEQFF. The DNA of the CDR3 is TGTGCCAGCAGCGTAGGAGGTAGCGGGAGCTCCTACAATGAGCAGTTCTTC.